A single sample gave rise to the 17 T cell receptor beta chains below, sequenced in a study of blood T cell repertoires in COVID-19. TCRdb's table, derived via immunoSEQ multiplex PCR, lists solely in-frame clones and lacks some. Among some 240,000 clones, around nine tenths were seen once, and the ten largest hold roughly 3%. The sequencing input was PBMCs or T cells enriched from blood (not recorded which). The receptors originated from a woman in her thirties or forties who had been exposed to COVID-19.

The rearrangement joins TRBV5-1 to TRBJ1-2; 9 bases map to TRBD1. The CDR3 has 16 residues. In germline, CDR1 is SGHRS, CDR2 YFSETQ. V shed 4 bases and J 3 bases; nucleotides not matched to a gene: 10. CDR3 nucleotides: TGCGCCAGCAGCCTGGCGAGGACAGGGGCGGACTATGGCTACACCTTC. Amino acids: CASSLARTGADYGYTF.

The chain employs TRBV24-1 and TRBJ2-1; D might be TRBD1 (6 bases). V dropped 5 bases and J dropped 9 bases, with 13 bases sitting between them. This CDR3 spans 13 amino acids. The V gene's germline CDR1 is KGHDR and CDR2 SFDVKD. CDR3 in DNA: TGTGCCACCAGTGCGGGGACAACGAGTGAGCAGTTCTTC. This codes for CATSAGTTSEQFF.

J is TRBJ2-7 and V is TRBV5-5, with 7 nucleotides matching TRBD2. Germline V gives CDR1 SGHKS, CDR2 YYEKEE (reference sequence). The CDR3 loop spans 13 amino acids. With 3 bases clipped from V and 4 bases from J, the junction kept 4 bases outside the gene matches. Here the CDR3 reads CASSSERGYEQYF. The CDR3 coding sequence is TGTGCCAGCAGCTCAGAGCGGGGATACGAGCAGTACTTC.

This sequence joins TRBV5-5 and TRBJ2-1; perhaps TRBD1 as D (6 bases). The V gene lost 3 bases and the J gene lost 5 bases, with 18 bases spanning the gap. From germline, CDR1 is SGHKS and CDR2 YYEKEE (reference sequence). This CDR3 has 16 residues. As DNA, the CDR3 is TGTGCCAGCAGCTCCTACCCCGGACAGAGTCACAATGAGCAGTTCTTC. Translating it yields CASSSYPGQSHNEQFF.

Written as DNA, the CDR3 is TGTGCCACCAGTGATCCCCTAGCGGGTGGTATTGATACGCAGTATTTT. Protein sequence: CATSDPLAGGIDTQYF. V usage is TRBV24-1 and J usage is TRBJ2-3, with TRBD2 matching over 8 bases. Germline V gene data show CDR1 as KGHDR and CDR2 as SFDVKD. Trimming at V came to 3 bases and at J to 6 bases, leaving 10 bases not matched to a gene. The CDR3 runs 16 residues.

The chain couples TRBV5-8 to TRBJ1-4; TRBD1 aligns across 8 bases. Germline loops: CDR1 SGHTS, CDR2 YDEGEE. Trimming took 4 bases from V and 3 from J; bases not matched to a gene: 8. The CDR3 contains 16 residues. The chain's CDR3 is CASSPSGQGANEKLFF. CDR3 nucleotides: TGTGCCAGCAGCCCATCCGGACAGGGAGCTAATGAAAAACTGTTTTTT.

The chain employs TRBV4-1 and TRBJ1-5; D may be TRBD1 (5 bases). The ends were cut back, 1 base at V and 6 bases at J, with 10 bases in the middle. The V gene's germline CDR1 is MGHRA and CDR2 YSYEKL. The CDR3 consists of 14 residues. In DNA, the CDR3 is TGCGCCAGCAGCCAAGTTCAGGGCGGTCAGCCCCAGCATTTT. It encodes CASSQVQGGQPQHF.

V and J are TRBV9 and TRBJ2-2; a weak D match, TRBD2 (5 bases). The germline gives CDR1 SGDLS, CDR2 YYNGEE. CDR3 length equals 15 residues. V shed 3 bases and J shed 4 bases, with 13 bases lying between them. This CDR3 reads CASSGYGLATGELFF. The CDR3 DNA reads TGTGCCAGCAGCGGATATGGTCTAGCCACCGGGGAGCTGTTTTTT.

The rearrangement links TRBV3-1 (or the pseudogene TRBV3-2) to TRBJ2-3; 9 positions agree with TRBD1. Germline CDR1 and CDR2: LGHDT and YNNKEL (reference sequence). The CDR3 has 19 residues. Trimming at V came to 6 bases and at J to 3 bases, leaving 19 bases not matched to a gene. The CDR3 DNA follows: TGTGCCAGCAGGCCAGCAGCCAGTCGTACAGGGGGCAGGACAGATACGCAGTATTTT. As protein: CASRPAASRTGGRTDTQYF.

The V gene is TRBV3-1 (or the pseudogene TRBV3-2), the J gene TRBJ1-2, with 12 positions matching TRBD1. Germline-derived CDR1 and CDR2 are LGHDT and YNNKEL (reference sequence). Unmatched junction bases numbered 8, after V lost 5 bases and J lost 4 bases. This CDR3 region has 16 residues. The CDR3 is CASSNRDRGRGYGYTF. CDR3 sequence (DNA): TGTGCCAGCAGCAACCGGGACAGGGGGCGCGGCTATGGCTACACCTTC.

The V and J genes are TRBV9 and TRBJ2-5, with D possibly being TRBD2 (5 bases). The CDR3 spans 14 residues. The germline CDR1 and CDR2 sequences are SGDLS and YYNGEE. V was pared by 0 bases and J by 5 bases, with 11 bases between. The CDR3 region is CASSVGLAAETQYF. The CDR3 coding sequence is TGTGCCAGCAGCGTAGGTCTAGCCGCCGAGACCCAGTACTTC.

The chain employs TRBV4-2 and TRBJ1-4, with 7 bases lining up with TRBD1. Trimming removed 2 bases from V and 10 bases from J; junction bases left unmatched: 10. This CDR3 spans 15 amino acids. Germline-derived CDR1 and CDR2 are LGHNA and YNFKEQ. The CDR3 nucleotides are TGTGCCAGCAGCCAACCAGACAGGGACAGTGGAAAACTGTTTTTT. Translation: CASSQPDRDSGKLFF.

The chain carries TRBV27 and TRBJ1-1; D is perhaps TRBD1 (5 bases). Germline-derived CDR1 and CDR2 are MNHEY and SMNVEV (reference sequence). The CDR3 loop spans 13 amino acids. Trimming left V 7 bases short and J 10 bases short, with 19 bases between. This chain's CDR3 is CASNPIGGGRAFF. The CDR3 region has the DNA TGTGCCAGCAATCCGATTGGGGGGGGTAGAGCTTTCTTT.

The chain couples TRBV7-2 to TRBJ2-7, with TRBD2 matching 13 bases. V gave up 4 bases and J gave up 4 bases; unmatched junction bases: 7. The CDR3 length is 16 residues. The germline CDR1 and CDR2 sequences are SGHTA and FQGNSA. The chain's CDR3 is CASSSRGLAGTYEQYV. The CDR3 DNA reads TGTGCCAGCAGCTCGAGGGGACTAGCGGGGACTTACGAGCAGTACGTC.

The rearrangement links TRBV6-5 to TRBJ1-2, with TRBD1 as a possible D gene (5 bases). There are 14 residues in the CDR3. The germline CDR1 and CDR2 sequences are MNHEY and SVGAGI. Trimming took off 6 bases at V and 3 bases at J, with 14 bases between the two ends. The CDR3 coding sequence is TGTGCCAGCAGCTACACCGACAGAGACTATGGCTACACCTTC. Amino acid sequence: CASSYTDRDYGYTF.

The chain is built from TRBV28 and TRBJ1-1; TRBD1 matches at 8 bases. V lost 5 bases, J lost 8 bases, and 7 bases stayed unmatched. Germline CDR1 MDHEN, CDR2 SYDVKM. The CDR3 has 13 amino acids. Here the CDR3 DNA reads TGTGCCAGCAGTGGACAGGGAAGGGGGGAAGCTTTCTTT. Translating gives CASSGQGRGEAFF.

This chain joins TRBV27 and TRBJ2-3; D uncertain. With 3 bases removed from V and 6 bases from J, the gap between germline ends came to 13 bases. The germline V gene has CDR1 MNHEY and CDR2 SMNVEV (reference sequence). The CDR3 has 14 residues. In nucleotides, the CDR3 is TGTGCCAGCAGTTTGTCACAGCCCGTCGATACGCAGTATTTT. Its protein product is CASSLSQPVDTQYF.